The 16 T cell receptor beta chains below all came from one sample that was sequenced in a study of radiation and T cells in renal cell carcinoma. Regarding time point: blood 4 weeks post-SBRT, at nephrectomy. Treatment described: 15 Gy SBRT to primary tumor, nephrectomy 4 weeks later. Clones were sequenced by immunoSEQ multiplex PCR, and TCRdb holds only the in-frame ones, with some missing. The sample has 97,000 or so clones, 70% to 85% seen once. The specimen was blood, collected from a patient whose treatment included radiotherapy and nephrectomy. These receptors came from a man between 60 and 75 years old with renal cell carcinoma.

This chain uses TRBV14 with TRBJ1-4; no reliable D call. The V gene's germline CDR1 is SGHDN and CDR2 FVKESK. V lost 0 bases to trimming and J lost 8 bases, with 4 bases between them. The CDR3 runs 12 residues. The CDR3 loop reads CASSQEYEKLFF. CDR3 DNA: TGTGCCAGCAGCCAAGAGTACGAAAAACTGTTTTTT.

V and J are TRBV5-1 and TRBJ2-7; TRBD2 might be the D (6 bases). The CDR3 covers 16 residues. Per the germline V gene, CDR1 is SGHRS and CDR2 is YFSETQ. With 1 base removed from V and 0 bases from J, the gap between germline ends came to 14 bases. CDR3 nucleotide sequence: TGCGCCAGCAGCTTGACCCCAGTCGGGAGCTCCTACGAGCAGTACTTC. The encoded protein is CASSLTPVGSSYEQYF.

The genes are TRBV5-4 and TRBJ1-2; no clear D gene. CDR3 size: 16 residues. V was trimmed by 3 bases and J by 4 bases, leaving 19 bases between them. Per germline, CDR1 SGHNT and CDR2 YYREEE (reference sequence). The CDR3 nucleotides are TGTGCCAGCAGCTCACCGGCCATGGAGGATAGCTATGGCTACACCTTC. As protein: CASSSPAMEDSYGYTF. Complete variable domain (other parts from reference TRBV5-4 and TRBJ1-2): ETGVTQSPTHLIKTRGQQVTLRCSSQSGHNTVSWYQQALGQGPQFIFQYYREEENGRGNFPPRFSGLQFPNYSSELNVNALELDDSALYLCASSSPAMEDSYGYTFGSGTRLTVV.

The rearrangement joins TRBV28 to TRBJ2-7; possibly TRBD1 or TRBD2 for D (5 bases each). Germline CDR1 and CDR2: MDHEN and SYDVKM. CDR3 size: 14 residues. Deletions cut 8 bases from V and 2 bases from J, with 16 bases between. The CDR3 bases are TGTGCCAGCCGGGACGTACTTCGACCCTACGAGCAGTACTTC. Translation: CASRDVLRPYEQYF. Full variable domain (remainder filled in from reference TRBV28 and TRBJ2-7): DVKVTQSSRYLVKRTGEKVFLECVQDMDHENMFWYRQDPGLGLRLIYFSYDVKMKEKGDIPEGYSVSREKKERFSLILESASTNQTSMYLCASRDVLRPYEQYFGPGTRLTVT.

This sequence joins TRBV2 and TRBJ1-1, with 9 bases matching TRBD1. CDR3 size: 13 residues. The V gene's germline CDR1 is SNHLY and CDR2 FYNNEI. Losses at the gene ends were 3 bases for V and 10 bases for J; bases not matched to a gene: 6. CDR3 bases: TGTGCCAGCAGTGACCTACAGGGGGCAAGAGCTTTCTTT. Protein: CASSDLQGARAFF.

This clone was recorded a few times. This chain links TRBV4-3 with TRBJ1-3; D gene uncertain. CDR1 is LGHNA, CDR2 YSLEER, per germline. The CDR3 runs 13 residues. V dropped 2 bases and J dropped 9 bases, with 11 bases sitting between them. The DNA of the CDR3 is TGCGCCAGCAGCCAATGGAGGGCTGGCACCATATATTTT. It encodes CASSQWRAGTIYF.

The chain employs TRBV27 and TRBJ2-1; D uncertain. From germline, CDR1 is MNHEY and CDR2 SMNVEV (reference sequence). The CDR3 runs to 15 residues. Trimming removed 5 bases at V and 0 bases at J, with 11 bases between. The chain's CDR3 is CASSDSGSSYNEQFF. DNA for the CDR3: TGTGCCAGCAGTGACTCGGGTAGCTCCTACAATGAGCAGTTCTTC.

The CDR3 region has the DNA TGTGCCAGCAGCTGGCCGACAGAAGAGACCCAGTACTTC. This gives the protein CASSWPTEETQYF. J is TRBJ2-5 and V is TRBV13; D possibly corresponds to TRBD1 (5 bases). The CDR3 is 13 residues long. CDR1 is PRHDT, CDR2 FYEKMQ, per germline (reference sequence). V shed 4 bases and J shed 3 bases, with 9 bases lying between them. The full variable domain, with the rest looked up from reference TRBV13 and TRBJ2-5, is AAGVIQSPRHLIKEKRETATLKCYPIPRHDTVYWYQQGPGQDPQFLISFYEKMQSDKGSIPDRFSAQQFSDYHSELNMSSLELGDSALYFCASSWPTEETQYFGPGTRLLVL.

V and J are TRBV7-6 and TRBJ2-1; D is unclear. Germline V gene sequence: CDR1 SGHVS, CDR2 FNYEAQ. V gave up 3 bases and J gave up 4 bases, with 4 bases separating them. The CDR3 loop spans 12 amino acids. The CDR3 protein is CASSLVYNEQFF. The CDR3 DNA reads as TGTGCCAGCAGCTTGGTATACAATGAGCAGTTCTTC.

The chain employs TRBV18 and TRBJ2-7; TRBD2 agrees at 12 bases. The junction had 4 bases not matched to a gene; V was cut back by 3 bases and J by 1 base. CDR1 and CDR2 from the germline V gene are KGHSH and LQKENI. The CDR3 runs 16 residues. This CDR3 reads CASSPQLAGGSYEQYF. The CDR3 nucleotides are TGTGCCAGCTCACCGCAACTAGCGGGAGGATCCTACGAGCAGTACTTC.

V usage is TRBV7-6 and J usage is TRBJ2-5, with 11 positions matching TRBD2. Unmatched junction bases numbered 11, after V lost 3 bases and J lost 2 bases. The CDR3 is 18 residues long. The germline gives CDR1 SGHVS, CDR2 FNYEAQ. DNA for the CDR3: TGTGCCAGCAGCTTCCAGAATCCGGGACTAGCGGAACAAGAGACCCAGTACTTC. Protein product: CASSFQNPGLAEQETQYF.

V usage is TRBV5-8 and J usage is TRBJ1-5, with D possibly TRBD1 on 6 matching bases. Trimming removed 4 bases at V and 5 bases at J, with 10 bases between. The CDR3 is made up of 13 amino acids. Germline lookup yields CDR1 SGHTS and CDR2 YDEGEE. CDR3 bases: TGTGCCAGCAGCACGGACAGAGATCAGCCCCAGCATTTT. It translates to CASSTDRDQPQHF. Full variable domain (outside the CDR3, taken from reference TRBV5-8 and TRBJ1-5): EAGVTQSPTHLIKTRGQQATLRCSPISGHTSVYWYQQALGLGLQFLLWYDEGEERNRGNFPPRFSGRQFPNYSSELNVNALELEDSALYLCASSTDRDQPQHFGDGTRLSIL.

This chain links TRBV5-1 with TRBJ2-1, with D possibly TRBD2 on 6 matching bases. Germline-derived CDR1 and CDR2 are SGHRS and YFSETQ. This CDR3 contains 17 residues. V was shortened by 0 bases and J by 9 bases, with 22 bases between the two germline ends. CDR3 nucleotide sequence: TGCGCCAGCAGCTTGGGGGACGGGACTCCATTGCAGGGTGAGCAGTTCTTC. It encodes CASSLGDGTPLQGEQFF.

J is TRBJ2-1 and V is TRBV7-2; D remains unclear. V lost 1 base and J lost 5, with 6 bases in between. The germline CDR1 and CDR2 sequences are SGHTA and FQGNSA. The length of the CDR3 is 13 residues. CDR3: CASSLGVHNEQFF. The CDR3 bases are TGTGCCAGCAGCTTAGGGGTACACAATGAGCAGTTCTTC. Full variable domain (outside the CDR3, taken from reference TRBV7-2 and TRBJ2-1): GAGVSQSPSNKVTEKGKDVELRCDPISGHTALYWYRQSLGQGLEFLIYFQGNSAPDKSGLPSDRFSAERTGGSVSTLTIQRTQQEDSAVYLCASSLGVHNEQFFGPGTRLTVL.

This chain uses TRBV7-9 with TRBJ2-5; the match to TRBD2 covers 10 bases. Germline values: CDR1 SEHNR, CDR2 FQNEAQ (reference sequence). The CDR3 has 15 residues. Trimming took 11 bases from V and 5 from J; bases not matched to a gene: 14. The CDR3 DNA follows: TGTGCCTTATCCCTGTTCGGGACTAGCGCCGAGACCCAGTACTTC. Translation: CALSLFGTSAETQYF.

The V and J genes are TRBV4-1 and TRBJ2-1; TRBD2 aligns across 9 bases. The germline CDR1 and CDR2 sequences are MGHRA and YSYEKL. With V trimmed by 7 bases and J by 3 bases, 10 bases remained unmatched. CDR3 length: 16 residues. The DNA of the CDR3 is TGCGCCAGCACACGCGAGGGGCGGGAGGGCTACAATGAGCAGTTCTTC. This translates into CASTREGREGYNEQFF.